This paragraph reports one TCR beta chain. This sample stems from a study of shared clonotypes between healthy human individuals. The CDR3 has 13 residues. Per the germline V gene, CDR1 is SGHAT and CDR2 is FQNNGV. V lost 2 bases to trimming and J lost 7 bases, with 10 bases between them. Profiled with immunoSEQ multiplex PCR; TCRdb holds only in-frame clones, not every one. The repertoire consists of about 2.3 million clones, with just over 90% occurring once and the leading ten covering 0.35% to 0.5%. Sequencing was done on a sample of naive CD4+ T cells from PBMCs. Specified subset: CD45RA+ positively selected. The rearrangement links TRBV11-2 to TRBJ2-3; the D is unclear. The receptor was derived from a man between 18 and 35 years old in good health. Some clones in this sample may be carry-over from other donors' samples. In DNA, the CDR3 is TGTGCCAGCAGCTTATCCTCAGATAATACGCAGTATTTT. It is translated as CASSLSSDNTQYF.